This T cell receptor beta chain was profiled in a study of Graves' ophthalmopathy and Graves' hyperthyroidism. Deletions cut 6 bases from V and 1 base from J, with 12 bases between. The CDR3 is 15 amino acids. Germline V CDR1 and CDR2: MGHDK, SYGVNS. Amplified material comprised TCR beta CDR3 regions derived from RNA transcripts. An initial RT-PCR round employing HTBI primers preceded a second-round multiplex PCR. Each CDR3 protein gets one entry after TCRdb re-called the multiplex PCR reads with MiXCR. Of almost 750,000 distinct CDR3 sequences listed, 40% are singletons. In this sample, this clonotype turned up many times. Having ophthalmopathy, the donors showed moderate-to-severe activity, CAS ≥3 and NOSPECS ≥4, with disease lasting under 3 months. Serum thyroxine and TRAb, along with clinical symptoms, thyroid ultrasound and orbital computed tomography, were what diagnosis relied on.

The rearrangement links TRBV25-1 to TRBJ2-2; D is uncertain. Sequenced: peripheral blood. The receptor's source is an adult man with Graves' ophthalmopathy. Here the CDR3 reads CASSLVGENTGELFF. CDR3 coding DNA: TGTGCCAGCAGCTTAGTGGGCGAGAACACCGGGGAGCTGTTTTTT.